This TCR beta chain was identified during a study of regulatory T cells in long-lasting Graves disease. Findings and limits, study-wide: Newly diagnosed patients had higher TCR diversity than persistent Graves' patients did.

TCR beta libraries were built with iRepertoire HTBI primers and Arm-PCR of CDR3 regions. MiXCR, run by TCRdb on the multiplex PCR reads, gives a single entry per CDR3 protein. The table lists 400,000 to 550,000 distinct CDR3 sequences, roughly 17% of them singletons. Note on this clonotype: The antigen remains undetermined.

The time point was: newly diagnosed GD, antithyroid drugs for less than 3 months. TCR sequences were obtained from RNA taken from PBMCs. The germline V gene has CDR1 MNHEY and CDR2 SVGEGT. The CDR3 loop spans 14 amino acids. V lost 2 bases and J lost 3, with 9 bases in between. This sample also appeared in a second study, on T cells in Graves' hyperthyroidism and ophthalmopathy.

Here the sequenced sample was peripheral blood mononuclear cells (PBMCs), taken at new diagnosis, from a patient treated with antithyroid drugs. The receptor comes from a woman aged 25 to 39 with Graves disease. The rearrangement uses TRBV6-2 or TRBV6-3 and TRBJ2-3; D ambiguous. The CDR3, as DNA: TGTGCCAGCAGTTACCTCCGTCTTACAGATACGCAGTATTTT. It yields the protein CASSYLRLTDTQYF.